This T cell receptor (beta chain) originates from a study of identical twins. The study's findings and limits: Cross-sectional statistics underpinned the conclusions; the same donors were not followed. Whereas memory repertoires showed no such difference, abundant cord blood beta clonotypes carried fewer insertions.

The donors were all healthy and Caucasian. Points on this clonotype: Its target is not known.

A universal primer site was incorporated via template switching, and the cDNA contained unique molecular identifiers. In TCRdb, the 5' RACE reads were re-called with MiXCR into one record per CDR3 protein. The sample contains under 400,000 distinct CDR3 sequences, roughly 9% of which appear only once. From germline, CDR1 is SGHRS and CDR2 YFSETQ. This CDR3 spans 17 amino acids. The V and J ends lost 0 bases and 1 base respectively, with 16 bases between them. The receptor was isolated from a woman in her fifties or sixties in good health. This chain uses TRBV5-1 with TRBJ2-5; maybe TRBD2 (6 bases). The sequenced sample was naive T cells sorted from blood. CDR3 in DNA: TGCGCCAGCAGCTTGGCCCGGCAGGGACTTGCCCAAGAGACCCAGTACTTC. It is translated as CASSLARQGLAQETQYF.